These 29 T cell receptor beta chains came from one sample sequenced in a study of blood T cell repertoires in COVID-19. TCRdb keeps only in-frame clones here, not all; method: immunoSEQ multiplex PCR. The data contain some 130,000 clones, around three quarters of them seen just once; the ten biggest clones take up under 4.5%. Sequencing input: peripheral blood. These receptor sequences come from a man aged 60 to 69 with acute or convalescent COVID-19.

The chain has TRBV12-3 or TRBV12-4 and TRBJ1-1; D call uncertain. The V end lost 5 bases, the J end lost 5 bases, and 6 bases lay between the germline ends. The CDR3 has 11 residues. The CDR3 coding sequence is TGTGCCAGCAGTGCTCTAACTGAAGCTTTCTTT. This translates into CASSALTEAFF.

This sequence joins TRBV10-1 and TRBJ1-6; D not resolved. V was cut by 6 bases and J by 3 bases, with 12 bases left in between. The CDR3 sequence is 15 residues long. The V gene's germline CDR1 is WNHNN and CDR2 SYGVQD (reference sequence). DNA for the CDR3: TGCGCCAGCAGCCGGACTGTGCGCTATAATTCACCCCTCCACTTT. It translates to CASSRTVRYNSPLHF.

This chain links TRBV19 with TRBJ2-7; 12 positions agree with TRBD2. CDR1 LNHDA and CDR2 SQIVND come from the germline V gene (reference sequence). Unmatched junction bases numbered 5, after V lost 3 bases and J lost 5 bases. The CDR3 contains 15 residues. The CDR3 spells CASSMSASGRDEQYF. In DNA, the CDR3 is TGTGCCAGTAGTATGTCGGCTAGCGGGAGGGACGAGCAGTACTTC.

The V call is TRBV28, the J call TRBJ2-7; TRBD1 matches at 7 bases. V trimming: 6 bases; J trimming: 6 bases; junction bases outside the gene matches: 11. The length of the CDR3 is 14 residues. CDR1 MDHEN and CDR2 SYDVKM come from the germline V gene. This CDR3 reads CASRSTGLPSEQYF. Here the CDR3 DNA reads TGTGCCAGCAGGTCGACAGGGCTCCCAAGCGAGCAGTACTTC.

The genes are TRBV10-3 and TRBJ1-1; D call uncertain. The CDR3 totals 12 residues. The V and J ends lost 2 bases and 8 bases respectively, with 9 bases between them. The germline gives CDR1 ENHRY, CDR2 SYGVKD. The CDR3 protein is CAISEHREEAFF. The CDR3 DNA reads as TGTGCCATCAGTGAGCACAGAGAGGAAGCTTTCTTT.

This rearrangement joins TRBV18 to TRBJ1-1; D unclear. CDR1 and CDR2 from the germline V gene are KGHSH and LQKENI. The CDR3 is 13 amino acids. V shed 2 bases and J shed 7 bases, with 11 bases lying between them. The CDR3 is CASSPIAGGEAFF. As DNA, the CDR3 is TGTGCCAGCTCACCAATCGCCGGCGGTGAAGCTTTCTTT.

The chain recombines TRBV24-1 with TRBJ2-3; weak D call: TRBD1 (6 bases). Looked up from germline, CDR1 is KGHDR and CDR2 is SFDVKD. The V end lost 3 bases, the J end lost 0 bases, and 12 bases lay between the germline ends. The CDR3 totals 16 residues. The CDR3 loop is CATSDPGTHSTDTQYF. For the CDR3, the DNA is TGTGCCACCAGTGATCCCGGGACACATAGCACAGATACGCAGTATTTT.

V is TRBV7-2 and J is TRBJ2-5, with 12 bases matching TRBD2. The CDR3 is 15 amino acids. V gave up 3 bases and J gave up 4 bases; unmatched junction bases: 3. Germline CDR1 SGHTA, CDR2 FQGNSA. The CDR3 DNA sequence: TGTGCCAGCAGCTTCGGACTAGCGGGAAGAGAGACCCAGTACTTC. This translates into CASSFGLAGRETQYF.

This clone has only one observation. The chain uses TRBV6-5 and TRBJ2-1, with TRBD2 identical over 8 bases. After removal of 6 bases from V and 4 bases from J, the junction contained 8 bases not matched to a gene. The CDR3 loop spans 15 amino acids. Germline V lookup: CDR1 MNHEY, CDR2 SVGAGI. The CDR3: CASRPGTSVYNEQFF. The CDR3 bases are TGTGCCAGCAGGCCCGGGACTAGTGTTTACAATGAGCAGTTCTTC.

The chain combines TRBV7-2 with TRBJ2-3; 13 bases map to TRBD2. This CDR3 contains 15 residues. J gave up 6 bases and V 3 bases, and 3 bases lay outside the gene matches. Germline V lookup: CDR1 SGHTA, CDR2 FQGNSA. The CDR3 coding sequence is TGTGCCAGCAGCTTGGGACTAGCGGGAAAGGATACGCAGTATTTT. Its protein is CASSLGLAGKDTQYF.

The chain uses TRBV19 and TRBJ1-5; TRBD1 is a possible D gene (5 bases). V shed 4 bases and J shed 0 bases, with 10 bases lying between them. CDR1 and CDR2 from the germline V gene are LNHDA and SQIVND (reference sequence). The CDR3 extends over 15 amino acids. The CDR3 region is CASSSDGGSNQPQHF. The CDR3 DNA is TGTGCCAGTAGTAGCGACGGGGGTAGCAATCAGCCCCAGCATTTT.

V gene TRBV11-2 combines with J gene TRBJ2-1, with TRBD2 as a possible D gene (5 bases). The germline V gene has CDR1 SGHAT and CDR2 FQNNGV. This CDR3 has 15 residues. With 1 base removed from V and 6 bases from J, the gap between germline ends came to 13 bases. In nucleotides, the CDR3 is TGTGCCAGCAGCTTAGGTTGGGCCGGGATCAATGAGCAGTTCTTC. Residues: CASSLGWAGINEQFF.

The rearrangement links TRBV4-1 to TRBJ2-1; 9 nucleotides match TRBD2. V lost 0 bases and J lost 2; bases outside the gene matches: 5. CDR3 length: 17 residues. CDR1 is MGHRA and CDR2 is YSYEKL in the germline V gene. The CDR3 DNA reads as TGCGCCAGCAGCCAAGAAGGCGGGAGGGCCGCCTACAATGAGCAGTTCTTC. Protein sequence: CASSQEGGRAAYNEQFF.

This chain connects TRBV18 to TRBJ1-2; TRBD1 might be the D (6 bases). Between the trimmed V and J ends, which lost 3 bases and 4 bases, there was a span of 15 bases. Germline CDR1 KGHSH, CDR2 LQKENI. This CDR3 has 15 amino acids. CDR3: CASSPSQGIGYGYTF. The DNA of the CDR3 is TGTGCCAGCTCACCGAGCCAGGGGATAGGCTATGGCTACACCTTC.

The chain has TRBV30 and TRBJ2-5; a weak D match, TRBD1 (6 bases). The CDR3 runs to 13 residues. The germline V gene encodes CDR1 GTSNPN and CDR2 SVGIG (reference sequence). Trimming left V 0 bases short and J 3 bases short, with 8 bases between. The CDR3 nucleotides read TGTGCCTGGAGTGTACACAGGGAAGAGACCCAGTACTTC. Translated, it gives CAWSVHREETQYF.

The rearrangement uses TRBV13 and TRBJ2-7; the match to TRBD2 covers 9 bases. Losses at the gene ends were 3 bases for V and 3 bases for J; bases not matched to a gene: 3. CDR3 length equals 14 residues. CDR1 is PRHDT, CDR2 FYEKMQ, per germline (reference sequence). The chain's CDR3 is CASSFGTSSYEQYF. The CDR3 nucleotides are TGTGCCAGCAGCTTTGGGACTAGCAGCTACGAGCAGTACTTC.

This clone has more than one count but fewer than ten. CDR3 amino acids: CASSFTGNTEAFF. The CDR3 DNA follows: TGTGCCAGCAGCTTTACGGGGAACACTGAAGCTTTCTTT. This chain joins TRBV5-4 and TRBJ1-1, with no clear D. CDR3 length equals 13 residues. CDR1 is SGHNT, CDR2 YYREEE, per germline (reference sequence). Deletions cut 2 bases from V and 1 base from J, with 6 bases between.

This clone has only one observation. V gene TRBV19 combines with J gene TRBJ1-2; the D is unclear. Germline CDR1 reads LNHDA; CDR2 reads SQIVND (reference sequence). The CDR3 totals 13 residues. V gave up 7 bases and J gave up 2 bases, with 11 bases separating them. In nucleotides, the CDR3 is TGTGCCAGTATGTACAGCTTCAACTATGGCTACACCTTC. Its protein product is CASMYSFNYGYTF.

This clone was counted once. V and J are TRBV7-9 and TRBJ2-7; 7 bases align to TRBD2. The CDR3 contains 12 residues. The germline V gene has CDR1 SEHNR and CDR2 FQNEAQ (reference sequence). The V and J ends lost 5 bases and 7 bases, in that order; junction bases with no gene match: 5. CDR3 protein: CASSPRGGEQYF. The CDR3 bases are TGTGCCAGCAGCCCCCGGGGAGGGGAGCAGTACTTC.

The CDR3 sequence is CSVQYVANYGYTF. The CDR3 nucleotides are TGCAGCGTCCAGTATGTGGCTAACTATGGCTACACCTTC. The V call is TRBV29-1, the J call TRBJ1-2; unclear D gene. Trimming pared 6 bases from V and 0 bases from J, leaving 11 bases between. The CDR3 runs to 13 residues. From germline, CDR1 is SQVTM and CDR2 ANQGSEA. Drawing the rest from reference TRBV29-1 and TRBJ1-2, the complete variable domain is SAVISQKPSRDICQRGTSLTIQCQVDSQVTMMFWYRQQPGQSLTLIATANQGSEATYESGFVIDKFPISRPNLTFSTLTVSNMSPEDSSIYLCSVQYVANYGYTFGSGTRLTVV.

The chain links TRBV4-3 to TRBJ2-3; the match to TRBD1 covers 9 bases. Germline V CDR1 and CDR2: LGHNA, YSLEER. The CDR3 runs 17 residues. The V gene end was trimmed by 3 bases and the J gene end by 0 bases; junction bases not matched to a gene: 7. Here the CDR3 DNA reads TGCGCCAGCAGCCAGGGTGGGACAGGGACTAGCACAGATACGCAGTATTTT. Encoded protein: CASSQGGTGTSTDTQYF.

The J gene is TRBJ1-2, the V gene TRBV28; no definite D call. The V gene lost 3 bases and the J gene lost 8 bases, with 10 bases spanning the gap. CDR3 size: 12 residues. The germline CDR1 and CDR2 sequences are MDHEN and SYDVKM. The CDR3 is CASSFLGDGYTF. The DNA for the CDR3 is TGTGCCAGCAGTTTTTTGGGAGACGGCTACACCTTC.

This clone was picked up a small number of times. This rearrangement joins TRBV28 to TRBJ1-1; a possible D gene is TRBD1 (5 bases). CDR1 is MDHEN and CDR2 is SYDVKM in the germline V gene. V lost 2 bases to trimming and J lost 1 base, with 11 bases between them. The CDR3 is made up of 15 amino acids. The CDR3 bases are TGTGCCAGCAGTTTAGGGGCGCGTACGAACACTGAAGCTTTCTTT. This sequence encodes CASSLGARTNTEAFF.

The chain joins TRBV10-3 to TRBJ2-4; a possible D gene is TRBD2 (6 bases). Looked up from germline, CDR1 is ENHRY and CDR2 is SYGVKD. CDR3 length: 15 residues. The V and J ends lost 11 bases and 0 bases respectively, with 17 bases between them. The CDR3 DNA reads TGTGCCTTGGAGGGACCGCAACTAGCCAAAAACATTCAGTACTTC. Its protein is CALEGPQLAKNIQYF.

The rearrangement links TRBV29-1 to TRBJ1-1, with 8 bases identical to TRBD1. The CDR3 loop spans 12 amino acids. Trimming at V came to 7 bases and at J to 5 bases, leaving 6 bases not matched to a gene. The germline V gene encodes CDR1 SQVTM and CDR2 ANQGSEA. The CDR3 reads CSGGQGRTEAFF. CDR3 nucleotide sequence: TGCAGCGGTGGACAGGGACGAACTGAAGCTTTCTTT.

The rearrangement uses TRBV2 and TRBJ2-7; D possibly corresponds to TRBD1 (5 bases). This CDR3 contains 14 residues. V lost 3 bases and J 2 bases, leaving 11 bases between the germline ends. The germline gives CDR1 SNHLY, CDR2 FYNNEI. CDR3 nucleotides: TGTGCCAGCAGTGAGACAGTCCGGACCTACGAGCAGTACTTC. This codes for CASSETVRTYEQYF.

CDR3 in amino acids: CASSPEQGAGGNTIYF. CDR3 nucleotides: TGCGCCAGCAGCCCAGAACAGGGGGCCGGTGGAAACACCATATATTTT. The J gene is TRBJ1-3, the V gene TRBV4-3; 9 bases align to TRBD1. This CDR3 has 16 amino acids. The V and J ends lost 4 bases and 3 bases, in that order; junction bases with no gene match: 7. Germline-derived CDR1 and CDR2 are LGHNA and YSLEER.

This sequence joins TRBV9 and TRBJ1-1; a possible D gene is TRBD1 (6 bases). Germline V gene lookup returns CDR1 SGDLS and CDR2 YYNGEE. Trimming took off 0 bases at V and 4 bases at J, with 10 bases between the two ends. The CDR3 covers 14 residues. The CDR3, as DNA: TGTGCCAGCAGCGTAGCAGGGGCAGGCACTGAAGCTTTCTTT. Its translation: CASSVAGAGTEAFF. Looking up the rest from reference TRBV9 and TRBJ1-1 gives the full variable domain: DSGVTQTPKHLITATGQRVTLRCSPRSGDLSVYWYQQSLDQGLQFLIQYYNGEERAKGNILERFSAQQFPDLHSELNLSSLELGDSALYFCASSVAGAGTEAFFGQGTRLTVV.

The chain carries TRBV13 and TRBJ2-5; D might be TRBD1 (5 bases). CDR3 length equals 13 residues. V lost 5 bases to trimming and J lost 5 bases, with 12 bases between them. Germline-derived CDR1 and CDR2 are PRHDT and FYEKMQ (reference sequence). In DNA, the CDR3 is TGTGCCAGCAGCGAGAAATACAGGGAGACCCAGTACTTC. This codes for CASSEKYRETQYF.